This T cell receptor (beta chain) derives from a study of regulatory T cells in long-lasting Graves disease. Study results and limitations: Sample size was small, which may have lowered accuracy.

Sample time point: persistent/refractory GD, antithyroid drugs over 5 years with positive TRAb. The TCR library was made from RNA extracted from PBMCs. The diagnosis of Graves' disease used American Thyroid Association guidelines. The TCR beta library used iRepertoire HTBI primers with Arm-PCR amplification of CDR3. TCRdb itself ran the multiplex PCR reads through MiXCR, one entry per CDR3 protein. The sample records about 470,000 distinct CDR3 sequences, 20% to 25% being singletons. This clonotype was seen a few times. Its antigen is as yet unknown. Germline lookup yields CDR1 DFQATT and CDR2 SNEGSKA (reference sequence). This CDR3 is 18 amino acids long. The V end was cut by 3 bases, the J end by 5 bases, with 25 bases between.

The sequencing used peripheral blood mononuclear cells (PBMCs), collected when the disease was refractory, from a patient treated with antithyroid drugs. This clonotype was sampled from a female donor with Graves disease. The chain recombines TRBV20-1 with TRBJ1-4; possible D gene TRBD1, 6 bases. The CDR3 sequence: CSASLARASSQGNEKLFF. The CDR3 nucleotides are TGCAGTGCTAGTCTTGCCCGGGCTAGCAGCCAGGGGAATGAAAAACTGTTTTTT.